This TCR beta chain was documented in a study of T cells in Graves' hyperthyroidism and ophthalmopathy. Study-wide findings and caveats: In simple terms, a model built on 13 V-J features told ophthalmopathy apart from stable hyperthyroidism.

There were TCR beta CDR3 regions amplified from RNA transcripts. First-round RT-PCR of the TCR CDR3 relied on the HTBI primer set. MiXCR was run by TCRdb on the multiplex PCR reads, yielding one entry per CDR3 protein. Among about 270,000 distinct CDR3 sequences listed, roughly 22% were seen once. V lost 1 base, J lost 5 bases, and 2 bases stayed unmatched. The CDR3 consists of 14 residues. Comments on this clonotype: Antigen: not known.

Sequencing was carried out using blood. This chain uses TRBV12-3 or TRBV12-4 with TRBJ1-1, with 9 bases aligning to TRBD1. This TCR came from a young man with Graves' ophthalmopathy. CDR3 residues: CASSLGQGGTEAFF. CDR3 nucleotides: TGTGCCAGCAGTTTAGGACAGGGGGGGACTGAAGCTTTCTTT.